The 26 T cell receptor beta chains reported below all come from one sample, sequenced in a study of beta chain features in type 1 diabetes. The study reverse transcribed the entire isolated RNA, so it sequenced expressed TCRB transcripts. The protocol was immunoSEQ multiplex PCR, while the TCRdb copy is restricted to in-frame clones and leaves out a portion. This sample has 37,000 or so clones, with 49% found just once. The sequenced material came from central memory CD4+ T cells from blood. The receptors stem from a young woman in good health.

Remarks on this clone: A read error may account for a junction end that differs from germline. The chain joins TRBV19 to TRBJ1-5; D not certain. This CDR3 has 13 amino acids. Germline assignment: CDR1 LNHDA and CDR2 SQIVND (reference sequence). The CDR3 is CASSITRNRPQHF. The CDR3 DNA is TGTGCCAGTAGTATTACTAGGAATCGGCCCCAGCATTTT.

This chain joins TRBV19 and TRBJ2-2; 9 bases line up with TRBD2. Looked up from germline, CDR1 is LNHDA and CDR2 is SQIVND (reference sequence). The ends lost 6 bases at V and 3 bases at J; junction bases unmatched: 2. The CDR3 contains 14 residues. The CDR3 here is CASRLAGYTGELFF. The CDR3 coding sequence is TGTGCCAGTAGGCTAGCGGGGTACACCGGGGAGCTGTTTTTT. The full variable domain, its missing parts supplied by reference TRBV19 and TRBJ2-2, is DGGITQSPKYLFRKEGQNVTLSCEQNLNHDAMYWYRQDPGQGLRLIYYSQIVNDFQKGDIAEGYSVSREKKESFPLTVTSAQKNPTAFYLCASRLAGYTGELFFGEGSRLTVL.

V is TRBV30 and J is TRBJ2-3; 7 bases align to TRBD2. Trimming removed 4 bases from V and 4 bases from J; junction bases left unmatched: 5. There are 13 residues in the CDR3. CDR1 is GTSNPN, CDR2 SVGIG, per germline (reference sequence). CDR3 residues: CAWNRGRADTQYF. The CDR3 nucleotides are TGTGCCTGGAACCGGGGGAGGGCAGATACGCAGTATTTT.

This clone has only a few counts. The chain uses TRBV27 and TRBJ1-1; tentative D call: TRBD1 (5 bases). There are 14 residues in the CDR3. V was clipped by 6 bases and J by 0 bases, with 11 bases between them. Germline V gene lookup returns CDR1 MNHEY and CDR2 SMNVEV (reference sequence). The CDR3 nucleotides are TGTGCCAGCAGAGGTGGGGGGTTGAACACTGAAGCTTTCTTT. This codes for CASRGGGLNTEAFF.

This chain links TRBV27 with TRBJ1-6; 10 bases line up with TRBD1. J gave up 8 bases and V 4 bases, and 5 bases lay outside the gene matches. Germline assignment: CDR1 MNHEY and CDR2 SMNVEV (reference sequence). The CDR3 has 15 residues. The CDR3 here is CASSYNGQGDSPLHF. The DNA for the CDR3 is TGTGCCAGCAGTTACAACGGACAGGGGGATTCACCCCTCCACTTT.

The rearrangement links TRBV4-1 to TRBJ1-1; 9 nucleotides agree with TRBD1. The CDR3 has 17 amino acids. The V gene's germline CDR1 is MGHRA and CDR2 YSYEKL. The J segment lost 5 bases and the V segment lost 2 bases, leaving 12 bases of the junction unmatched. CDR3 protein: CASSQSPGQGAVTEAFF. DNA for the CDR3: TGCGCCAGCAGCCAATCTCCGGGACAGGGAGCGGTTACTGAAGCTTTCTTT.

The CDR3 sequence is CSVGGTSYEQYF. In DNA, the CDR3 is TGCAGCGTTGGCGGGACCTCTTACGAGCAGTACTTC. V gene TRBV29-1 combines with J gene TRBJ2-7; a possible D gene is TRBD2 (6 bases). Germline V CDR1 and CDR2: SQVTM, ANQGSEA. V lost 4 bases and J 4 bases, leaving 11 bases between the germline ends. This CDR3 has 12 amino acids.

This chain uses TRBV7-8 with TRBJ1-1; 9 bases map to TRBD1. The CDR3 loop spans 14 amino acids. Trimming cost V 2 bases and J 4 bases; bases outside gene matches: 2. The germline CDR1 and CDR2 sequences are SGHVS and FQNEAQ. DNA of the CDR3: TGTGCCAGCAGCTTACTGGGACAGGGCACTGAAGCTTTCTTT. Residues: CASSLLGQGTEAFF. The whole variable domain, filled in from reference TRBV7-8 and TRBJ1-1, reads GAGVSQSPRYKVAKRGQDVALRCDPISGHVSLFWYQQALGQGPEFLTYFQNEAQLDKSGLPSDRFFAERPEGSVSTLKIQRTQQEDSAVYLCASSLLGQGTEAFFGQGTRLTVV.

This clone was observed a few times. The rearrangement joins TRBV6-1 to TRBJ2-2, with D possibly being TRBD2 (6 bases). Per germline, CDR1 MNHNS and CDR2 SASEGT. V was trimmed by 4 bases and J by 0 bases, leaving 6 bases between them. The CDR3 covers 14 residues. CDR3 coding DNA: TGTGCCAGCAGTGGCGGGACGAACACCGGGGAGCTGTTTTTT. Translated, it gives CASSGGTNTGELFF.

V is TRBV7-2 and J is TRBJ2-5; D ambiguous. Germline V gene sequence: CDR1 SGHTA, CDR2 FQGNSA. Deletions cut 3 bases from V and 2 bases from J, with 7 bases between. The CDR3 consists of 13 residues. CDR3 bases: TGTGCCAGCAGCTTTCGGCGGCAAGAGACCCAGTACTTC. It codes for CASSFRRQETQYF.

CDR3 DNA sequence: TGTGCCTGGACAGGGGCCGCAGAGACCCAGTACTTC. Its protein is CAWTGAAETQYF. The V gene is TRBV30, the J gene TRBJ2-5; tentative D call: TRBD1 (6 bases). The CDR3 has 12 residues. Per the germline V gene, CDR1 is GTSNPN and CDR2 is SVGIG (reference sequence). Between the trimmed V and J ends, which lost 4 bases and 4 bases, there was a span of 10 bases.

This clone came up a few times. The V call is TRBV10-3, the J call TRBJ2-2; D might be TRBD2 (6 bases). CDR1 is ENHRY and CDR2 is SYGVKD in the germline V gene. This CDR3 has 15 amino acids. Trimming cost V 2 bases and J 0 bases, with 7 bases left between them. The CDR3: CAISERGTNTGELFF. The CDR3 bases are TGTGCCATCAGTGAGCGGGGGACGAACACCGGGGAGCTGTTTTTT.

The gene calls are TRBV5-4 and TRBJ2-5, with TRBD1 matching 7 bases. CDR3 length equals 14 residues. Trimming cost V 3 bases and J 1 base; bases outside gene matches: 3. Germline V lookup: CDR1 SGHNT, CDR2 YYREEE (reference sequence). In DNA, the CDR3 is TGTGCCAGCAGCTCGACAGGGTTCCAAGAGACCCAGTACTTC. This translates into CASSSTGFQETQYF.

In DNA form, the CDR3 reads TGTGCCAGCAGTTCCGGGACAGATGAAGCTTTCTTT. As protein: CASSSGTDEAFF. This chain uses TRBV6-5 with TRBJ1-1; 7 nucleotides match TRBD1. Looked up from germline, CDR1 is MNHEY and CDR2 is SVGAGI. The CDR3 is 12 residues long. V lost 4 bases and J lost 7; bases outside the gene matches: 3.

The gene calls are TRBV4-1 and TRBJ1-2; tentative D call: TRBD1 (6 bases). V was clipped by 1 base and J by 8 bases, with 17 bases between them. The CDR3 covers 15 residues. Germline CDR1 MGHRA, CDR2 YSYEKL. The CDR3 region is CASSQAAGQGQGYTF. CDR3 coding DNA: TGCGCCAGCAGCCAAGCAGCCGGGCAGGGGCAAGGCTACACCTTC.

This clone turned up a few times. The rearrangement uses TRBV28 and TRBJ1-2; possible D gene TRBD1, 5 bases. The germline V and J ends were trimmed by 7 bases and 4 bases, with 16 bases remaining between them. Germline lookup yields CDR1 MDHEN and CDR2 SYDVKM. The CDR3 is made up of 14 amino acids. The CDR3: CASTLGGDGYGYTF. The CDR3 nucleotides read TGTGCCAGCACCCTGGGGGGTGACGGCTATGGCTACACCTTC.

The V gene is TRBV7-3, the J gene TRBJ2-2; 8 nucleotides line up with TRBD1. Trimming took 4 bases from V and 4 from J; bases not matched to a gene: 8. There are 16 residues in the CDR3. Looked up from germline, CDR1 is SGHTA and CDR2 is FQGTGA. The CDR3 sequence is CASSSQGVRGTGELFF. CDR3 nucleotide sequence: TGTGCCAGCAGCTCACAGGGGGTGCGTGGCACCGGGGAGCTGTTTTTT.

This clone appeared a few times. This rearrangement joins TRBV19 to TRBJ1-5; 7 bases fit TRBD1. From germline, CDR1 is LNHDA and CDR2 SQIVND (reference sequence). The CDR3 extends over 14 amino acids. Unmatched junction bases numbered 8, after V lost 7 bases and J lost 5 bases. CDR3 protein: CASTGDSVYQPQHF. The DNA for the CDR3 is TGTGCCAGTACCGGGGACAGCGTGTATCAGCCCCAGCATTTT.

This clone was counted between two and nine times. V gene TRBV4-1 combines with J gene TRBJ2-3; possibly TRBD1 for D (6 bases). From germline, CDR1 is MGHRA and CDR2 YSYEKL. V shed 2 bases and J shed 4 bases, with 19 bases lying between them. The CDR3 runs to 17 residues. The CDR3 DNA follows: TGCGCCAGCAGCCAAAGTCCTTCCAGGGGTCGCTCAGATACGCAGTATTTT. Translation: CASSQSPSRGRSDTQYF.

The chain recombines TRBV6-5 with TRBJ2-3; 7 nucleotides align to TRBD2. CDR3 length: 15 amino acids. Germline V CDR1 and CDR2: MNHEY, SVGAGI. V shed 4 bases and J 2 bases; nucleotides not matched to a gene: 6. The DNA for the CDR3 is TGTGCCAGCAGTTCGACTAGCTCGTCCACAGATACGCAGTATTTT. This encodes CASSSTSSSTDTQYF.

This chain links TRBV30 with TRBJ1-1; tentatively, D is TRBD1 (5 bases). CDR3 length: 15 residues. Trimming removed 0 bases from V and 1 base from J, with 12 bases in between. Germline assignment: CDR1 GTSNPN and CDR2 SVGIG (reference sequence). CDR3 sequence reads: CAWSVWGVRNTEAFF. CDR3 DNA sequence: TGTGCCTGGAGTGTCTGGGGCGTTAGGAACACTGAAGCTTTCTTT.

In its sample, this clone was seen a few times. The V and J genes are TRBV4-1 and TRBJ1-1, with 8 bases identical to TRBD1. Unmatched junction bases numbered 15, after V lost 1 base and J lost 14 bases. Germline CDR1 reads MGHRA; CDR2 reads YSYEKL. This CDR3 comprises 15 residues. This CDR3 reads CASSQALSRDRLGFF. The CDR3 DNA follows: TGCGCCAGCAGCCAAGCTCTCTCCCGGGACAGGTTGGGGTTCTTT.

This chain connects TRBV6-5 to TRBJ1-2; 7 bases match TRBD1. From germline, CDR1 is MNHEY and CDR2 SVGAGI. Germline trimming cut 9 bases from V and 7 bases from J; bases unmatched to any gene: 8. This CDR3 spans 12 amino acids. In DNA form, the CDR3 reads TGTGCCAGTGGGACAGCATGGGGTGGCTACACCTTC. Translation: CASGTAWGGYTF.

This clone appeared a few times. The chain has TRBV5-6 and TRBJ2-3, with D unclear. The V gene lost 4 bases and the J gene lost 6 bases, with 6 bases spanning the gap. Germline CDR1 and CDR2: SGHDT and YYEEEE. This CDR3 comprises 11 residues. The CDR3 sequence is CASSRLDTQYF. Here the CDR3 DNA reads TGTGCCAGCAGCCGACTGGATACGCAGTATTTT.

This clone was counted once. The chain has TRBV6-5 and TRBJ2-7; D uncertain. Germline V gives CDR1 MNHEY, CDR2 SVGAGI. The CDR3 is 11 residues long. The ends were cut back, 10 bases at V and 5 bases at J, with 12 bases in the middle. The CDR3 region has the DNA TGTGCCACTCGGGTGACTCACGAGCAGTACTTC. Translation: CATRVTHEQYF.

J is TRBJ2-1 and V is TRBV11-3, with TRBD1 as a possible D gene (5 bases). CDR1 SGHNT and CDR2 YENEEA come from the germline V gene. This CDR3 is 12 amino acids long. Trimming removed 5 bases at V and 8 bases at J, with 10 bases between. The CDR3 protein is CASSADTDEQFF. The CDR3 DNA follows: TGTGCCAGCAGCGCGGACACTGATGAGCAGTTCTTC.